The text below deals with one T cell receptor (beta chain). This CDR3 has 14 amino acids. V was clipped by 6 bases and J by 10 bases; unmatched bases: 11. The V gene's germline CDR1 is WSHSY and CDR2 SAAADI. This sample is part of a study of blood T cell repertoires in COVID-19. Study-wide context: COVID-19 samples collected from the United States, Italy and Spain covered acute and convalescent phases.

Authors' methods: By means of reference gene primer amplification, nucleated cell counts were estimated. Libraries were prepared by immunoSEQ multiplex PCR; TCRdb keeps only in-frame clonotypes and omits some of them. That table is the source of V, J and clone size, and D and trimming were worked out from the DNA. In the table there are around 75,000 clones, about four fifths of which are singletons. This sequence joins TRBV10-2 and TRBJ2-1; 8 bases match TRBD2. The specimen sequenced was peripheral blood. This clonotype was obtained from a woman at least 80 years old with active or convalescent COVID-19. Written as DNA, the CDR3 is TGCGCCAGCAGATTAGCGGGGCCAGCCGCGGAGCAGTTCTTC. This encodes CASRLAGPAAEQFF.